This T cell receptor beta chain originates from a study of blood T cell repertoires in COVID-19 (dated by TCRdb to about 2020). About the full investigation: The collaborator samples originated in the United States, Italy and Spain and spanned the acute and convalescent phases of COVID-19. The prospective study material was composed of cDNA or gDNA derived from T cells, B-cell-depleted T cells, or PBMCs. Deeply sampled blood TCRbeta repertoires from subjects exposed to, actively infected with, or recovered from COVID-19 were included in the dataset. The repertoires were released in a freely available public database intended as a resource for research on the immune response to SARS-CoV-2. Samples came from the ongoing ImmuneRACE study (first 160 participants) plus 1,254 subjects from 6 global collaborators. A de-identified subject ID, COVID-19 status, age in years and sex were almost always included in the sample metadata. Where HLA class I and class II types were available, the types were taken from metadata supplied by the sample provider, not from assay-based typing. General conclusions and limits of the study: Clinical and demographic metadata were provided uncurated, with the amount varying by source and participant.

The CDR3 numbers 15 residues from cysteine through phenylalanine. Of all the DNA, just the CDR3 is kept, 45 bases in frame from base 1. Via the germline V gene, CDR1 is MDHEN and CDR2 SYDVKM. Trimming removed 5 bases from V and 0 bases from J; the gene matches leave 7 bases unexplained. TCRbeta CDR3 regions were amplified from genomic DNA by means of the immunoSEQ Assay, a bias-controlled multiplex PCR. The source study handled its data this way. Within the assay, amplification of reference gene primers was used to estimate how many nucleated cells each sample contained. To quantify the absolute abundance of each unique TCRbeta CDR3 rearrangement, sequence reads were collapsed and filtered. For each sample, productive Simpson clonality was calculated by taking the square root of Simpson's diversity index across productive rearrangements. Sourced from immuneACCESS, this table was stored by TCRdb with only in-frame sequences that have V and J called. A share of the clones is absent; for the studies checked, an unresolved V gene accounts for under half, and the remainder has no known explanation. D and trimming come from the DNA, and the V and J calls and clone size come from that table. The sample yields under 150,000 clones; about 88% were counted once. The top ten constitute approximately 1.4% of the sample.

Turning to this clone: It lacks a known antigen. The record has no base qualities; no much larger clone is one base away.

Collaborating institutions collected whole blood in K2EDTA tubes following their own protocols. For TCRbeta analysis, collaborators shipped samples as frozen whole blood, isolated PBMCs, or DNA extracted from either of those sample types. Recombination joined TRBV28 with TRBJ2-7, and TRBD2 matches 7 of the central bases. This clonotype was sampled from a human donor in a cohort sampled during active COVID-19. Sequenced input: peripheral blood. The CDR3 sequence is CASSLAGVGSYEQYF. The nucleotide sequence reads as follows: TGTGCCAGCAGTCTGGCGGGGGTGGGCTCCTACGAGCAGTACTTC.